The 18 T cell receptor beta chains presented below share a single source sample, sequenced in a study of blood T cell repertoires in COVID-19. This table comes from immunoSEQ multiplex PCR, and its TCRdb copy is limited to in-frame clones, with some not included. The data contain over 200,000 clones, roughly 85% of them singletons. Sequenced input: PBMCs or T cells enriched from blood (not recorded which). These receptors were taken from a man aged 35-49 years who had recovered from COVID-19.

The chain combines TRBV27 with TRBJ1-2; D gene uncertain. Germline V CDR1 and CDR2: MNHEY, SMNVEV (reference sequence). The V end lost 4 bases, the J end lost 4 bases, and 22 bases lay between the germline ends. There are 17 residues in the CDR3. The CDR3 nucleotides are TGTGCCAGCAGTTCCAACGTCGACCCCACGGACTCCTATGGCTACACCTTC. It yields the protein CASSSNVDPTDSYGYTF.

The chain joins TRBV6-5 to TRBJ2-1; D not certain. Trimming cost V 4 bases and J 7 bases, with 17 bases left between them. This CDR3 has 15 residues. Per the germline V gene, CDR1 is MNHEY and CDR2 is SVGAGI. The chain's CDR3 is CASSSPSKGGNEQFF. CDR3 nucleotide sequence: TGTGCCAGCAGTTCCCCCTCCAAAGGCGGTAATGAGCAGTTCTTC.

The chain has TRBV4-2 and TRBJ2-3; 9 nucleotides line up with TRBD2. Germline V gene lookup returns CDR1 LGHNA and CDR2 YNFKEQ. CDR3 size: 19 residues. V was pared by 0 bases and J by 6 bases, with 16 bases of the junction left unmatched. The CDR3 region is CASSQESGIAGEVKDTQYF. In DNA form, the CDR3 reads TGTGCCAGCAGCCAAGAATCTGGGATAGCGGGAGAAGTGAAGGATACGCAGTATTTT.

The V call is TRBV7-8, the J call TRBJ2-7; TRBD2 agrees at 7 bases. Germline CDR1 reads SGHVS; CDR2 reads FQNEAQ. V lost 5 bases, J lost 0 bases, and 10 bases stayed unmatched. The CDR3 is made up of 16 amino acids. The DNA for the CDR3 is TGTGCCAGCAGCGATGAACTAGCGCCGACCTCCTACGAGCAGTACTTC. This gives the protein CASSDELAPTSYEQYF. Complete variable domain (other parts from reference TRBV7-8 and TRBJ2-7): GAGVSQSPRYKVAKRGQDVALRCDPISGHVSLFWYQQALGQGPEFLTYFQNEAQLDKSGLPSDRFFAERPEGSVSTLKIQRTQQEDSAVYLCASSDELAPTSYEQYFGPGTRLTVT.

The chain links TRBV16 to TRBJ1-2; no clear D gene. Germline-derived CDR1 and CDR2 are KGHSY and FQNENV. This CDR3 has 11 residues. The V and J ends lost 4 bases and 8 bases respectively, with 8 bases between them. CDR3 region: CASSPSRGYTF. CDR3 nucleotides: TGTGCCAGCAGCCCCTCCCGGGGCTACACCTTC.

J is TRBJ2-5 and V is TRBV19; perhaps TRBD2 as D (6 bases). Trimming took 2 bases from V and 6 from J, leaving 13 bases between them. This CDR3 has 14 residues. The V gene's germline CDR1 is LNHDA and CDR2 SQIVND (reference sequence). CDR3 sequence: CASSISFGGKTQYF. The CDR3 bases are TGTGCCAGTAGTATATCTTTTGGGGGGAAGACCCAGTACTTC.

The rearrangement uses TRBV10-3 and TRBJ1-5, with 7 bases fitting TRBD1. The CDR3 loop spans 15 amino acids. CDR1 and CDR2 from the germline V gene are ENHRY and SYGVKD. The V and J ends lost 2 bases and 6 bases, in that order; junction bases with no gene match: 7. In nucleotides, the CDR3 is TGTGCCATCAGTGAGGGGGCGGCAGGGGGTCAGCCCCAGCATTTT. This encodes CAISEGAAGGQPQHF.

V gene TRBV28 combines with J gene TRBJ2-6; 9 nucleotides match TRBD1. V dropped 4 bases and J dropped 1; count of bases not matched to a gene: 5. The CDR3 has 17 residues. Germline V CDR1 and CDR2: MDHEN, SYDVKM. The CDR3 DNA reads as TGTGCCAGCAGTTGGAGACAGGGGGGTTCTGGGGCCAACGTCCTGACTTTC. Its protein is CASSWRQGGSGANVLTF.

This sequence joins TRBV28 and TRBJ2-7; TRBD2 is a possible D gene (6 bases). Trimming took off 5 bases at V and 4 bases at J, with 12 bases between the two ends. The CDR3 has 13 residues. Germline values: CDR1 MDHEN, CDR2 SYDVKM. CDR3 loop: CASSPAAGYEQYF. CDR3 sequence (DNA): TGTGCCAGCAGTCCTGCTGCGGGGTACGAGCAGTACTTC.

The count of this clone is one. The gene calls are TRBV2 and TRBJ1-6; possible D gene TRBD1, 5 bases. The CDR3 is made up of 12 amino acids. The germline gives CDR1 SNHLY, CDR2 FYNNEI. The ends were cut back, 7 bases at V and 10 bases at J, with 11 bases in the middle. CDR3 in DNA: TGTGCCAGCACGGCAGGGCAATCACCCCTCCACTTT. It yields the protein CASTAGQSPLHF. The full variable domain, completed using reference TRBV2 and TRBJ1-6, is EPEVTQTPSHQVTQMGQEVILRCVPISNHLYFYWYRQILGQKVEFLVSFYNNEISEKSEIFDDQFSVERPDGSNFTLKIRSTKLEDSAMYFCASTAGQSPLHFGNGTRLTVT.

This clone was counted between two and nine times. The gene calls are TRBV6-6 and TRBJ1-5, with D possibly TRBD1 on 6 matching bases. Germline assignment: CDR1 MNHNY and CDR2 SVGAGI (reference sequence). There are 17 residues in the CDR3. V dropped 5 bases and J dropped 1 base, with 18 bases sitting between them. The CDR3 nucleotides read TGTGCCAGCAGTCCGGCCCTACAGGGTATAAGCAATCAGCCCCAGCATTTT. Its protein product is CASSPALQGISNQPQHF.

The chain recombines TRBV19 with TRBJ1-2; D is ambiguous. V shed 1 base and J shed 8 bases, with 23 bases lying between them. The CDR3 length is 17 residues. The germline gives CDR1 LNHDA, CDR2 SQIVND (reference sequence). The CDR3 loop is CASSIAALRTVGRGYTF. The CDR3 DNA reads as TGTGCCAGTAGTATAGCGGCCCTAAGAACAGTCGGTCGCGGCTACACCTTC. Full variable domain (missing parts from reference TRBV19 and TRBJ1-2): DGGITQSPKYLFRKEGQNVTLSCEQNLNHDAMYWYRQDPGQGLRLIYYSQIVNDFQKGDIAEGYSVSREKKESFPLTVTSAQKNPTAFYLCASSIAALRTVGRGYTFGSGTRLTVV.

V is TRBV9 and J is TRBJ1-6; D remains unclear. CDR1 SGDLS and CDR2 YYNGEE come from the germline V gene. CDR3 length equals 13 residues. Trimming removed 4 bases at V and 10 bases at J, with 12 bases between. The CDR3 sequence: CASSPQEASPLHF. The CDR3 DNA follows: TGTGCCAGCAGCCCCCAAGAGGCGTCACCCCTCCACTTT.

This clone appeared a single time. This chain connects TRBV7-2 to TRBJ2-5; D ambiguous. In germline, CDR1 is SGHTA, CDR2 FQGNSA. Trimming shortened V by 3 bases and J by 1 base, and 12 bases separated the two germline ends. The CDR3 has 15 residues. The CDR3 DNA reads as TGTGCCAGCAGCTTGGCCGGAGCGCCCCAAGAGACCCAGTACTTC. Its translation: CASSLAGAPQETQYF.

The chain uses TRBV11-3 and TRBJ1-1, with D unclear. The CDR3 has 14 amino acids. V lost 0 bases, J lost 8 bases, and 13 bases lay in between. Germline V gene sequence: CDR1 SGHNT, CDR2 YENEEA. CDR3 coding DNA: TGTGCCAGCAGCTTAGATATATCCAACAGCGAAGCTTTCTTT. Its translation: CASSLDISNSEAFF.

The chain employs TRBV28 and TRBJ2-7; perhaps TRBD2 as D (6 bases). V lost 3 bases and J lost 4, with 13 bases in between. Germline loops: CDR1 MDHEN, CDR2 SYDVKM. There are 14 residues in the CDR3. The CDR3 region is CASSFSGVVYEQYF. CDR3 DNA: TGTGCCAGCAGTTTTTCGGGAGTGGTGTACGAGCAGTACTTC.

This clone was detected only a few times. The V and J genes are TRBV28 and TRBJ2-1, with TRBD1 matching over 7 bases. The CDR3 runs to 15 residues. Germline V CDR1 and CDR2: MDHEN, SYDVKM. V lost 4 bases and J lost 4; bases outside the gene matches: 7. CDR3 residues: CASSSTGQLYNEQFF. The CDR3 DNA follows: TGTGCCAGCAGTTCAACGGGACAGCTATACAATGAGCAGTTCTTC.

The V gene is TRBV6-5, the J gene TRBJ2-1, with 7 positions matching TRBD2. V shed 5 bases, J shed 9 bases, and the junction held 13 bases outside the gene matches. CDR1 is MNHEY, CDR2 SVGAGI, per germline. The CDR3 loop spans 15 amino acids. CDR3 sequence reads: CASSSWLGEGIEQFF. The CDR3 region has the DNA TGTGCCAGCAGTAGCTGGTTAGGGGAGGGGATTGAGCAGTTCTTC.